A single sample is the source of the 27 T cell receptor beta chains below, sequenced in a study of vaccination effects on CD4 cells after COVID-19. Libraries were prepared by immunoSEQ multiplex PCR; TCRdb keeps only in-frame clonotypes and omits some of them. The data hold approximately 23,000 clones, with 60% to 85% observed a single time. Within the ViraFEST assay, antigen-specific CD4+ T cells underwent expansion with viral peptide pools prior to sequencing. Upon completion of more than eight days in culture, CD4+ T cells were isolated. The study found no prior SARS-CoV-2 infection in the vaccine recipients, who tested negative for nucleocapsid antibodies. These TCRs are of unknown antigen specificity. Sequencing was performed on CD4+ T cells from PBMCs cultured with HCoV-OC43 spike peptides, taken before COVID-19 vaccination. Indicated subset: HCoV-OC43 spike overlapping peptide pool stimulation. The source of these receptors is a human donor who received a COVID-19 vaccine.

This clone is a singleton in its sample. The chain carries TRBV7-8 and TRBJ2-7, with 7 bases that match TRBD1. There are 18 residues in the CDR3. CDR1 is SGHVS and CDR2 is FQNEAQ in the germline V gene. With V trimmed by 3 bases and J by 0 bases, 14 bases remained unmatched. The CDR3 nucleotides read TGTGCCAGCAGCTTGAGGTTAGGGAAACAGGGGACCTCCTACGAGCAGTACTTC. As protein: CASSLRLGKQGTSYEQYF.

The chain is built from TRBV6-6 and TRBJ2-7; D is ambiguous. V shed 5 bases and J shed 5 bases, with 19 bases lying between them. The CDR3 loop spans 15 amino acids. CDR1 and CDR2 from the germline V gene are MNHNY and SVGAGI (reference sequence). The CDR3 DNA is TGTGCCAGCAGTAACCTAAAAAGGACGGCCGACGAGCAGTACTTC. This codes for CASSNLKRTADEQYF.

The chain is built from TRBV19 and TRBJ2-7; a possible D gene is TRBD1 (6 bases). CDR1 LNHDA and CDR2 SQIVND come from the germline V gene (reference sequence). CDR3 length: 14 amino acids. Between the trimmed V and J ends, which lost 0 bases and 8 bases, there was a span of 14 bases. The CDR3 DNA reads as TGTGCCAGTAGTATAGATACAGGGCGTAAACAGCAGTACTTC. Amino acid sequence: CASSIDTGRKQQYF.

The chain links TRBV9 to TRBJ2-3; no definite D call. Germline assignment: CDR1 SGDLS and CDR2 YYNGEE. The CDR3 length is 13 residues. V lost 3 bases to trimming and J lost 6 bases, with 11 bases between them. The CDR3 bases are TGTGCCAGCAGCGCCCTACATCCCGATACGCAGTATTTT. It encodes CASSALHPDTQYF.

The rearrangement links TRBV18 to TRBJ2-1, with TRBD2 matching over 12 bases. The CDR3 consists of 17 residues. Germline V lookup: CDR1 KGHSH, CDR2 LQKENI. V lost 3 bases and J lost 9; bases outside the gene matches: 12. The CDR3 DNA reads TGTGCCAGCTCACCTCCTTGGACTAGCGGGAAGGTCGGTGAGCAGTTCTTC. This gives the protein CASSPPWTSGKVGEQFF.

The genes are TRBV5-6 and TRBJ1-2; 7 bases match TRBD1. Germline-derived CDR1 and CDR2 are SGHDT and YYEEEE. V shed 4 bases, J shed 8 bases, and the junction held 14 bases outside the gene matches. The CDR3 is 15 residues long. The CDR3 DNA reads as TGTGCCAGCAGCCCCGACAGGGTAGTGTGGAAGGGCTACACCTTC. As protein: CASSPDRVVWKGYTF.

The chain is built from TRBV5-1 and TRBJ2-5; maybe TRBD2 (5 bases). The CDR3 has 15 residues. V lost 0 bases to trimming and J lost 4 bases, with 13 bases between them. The V gene's germline CDR1 is SGHRS and CDR2 YFSETQ. In nucleotides, the CDR3 is TGCGCCAGCAGCTTGGCGGCGGGCCTTGGAGAGACCCAGTACTTC. Protein sequence: CASSLAAGLGETQYF.

The gene calls are TRBV24-1 and TRBJ2-4, with 9 positions matching TRBD2. The CDR3 runs 18 residues. Trimming at V came to 2 bases and at J to 3 bases, leaving 10 bases not matched to a gene. Germline CDR1 and CDR2: KGHDR and SFDVKD. CDR3 sequence (DNA): TGTGCCACCAGTGATTCCCGAGCGGGAGGAGTGGGCAAAAACATTCAGTACTTC. Its protein is CATSDSRAGGVGKNIQYF.

The rearrangement joins TRBV5-1 to TRBJ2-1, with D hard to call. Trimming removed 0 bases at V and 6 bases at J, with 13 bases between. CDR1 is SGHRS, CDR2 YFSETQ, per germline. This CDR3 spans 15 amino acids. This CDR3 reads CASSLDPDSGNEQFF. The DNA of the CDR3 is TGCGCCAGCAGCTTGGATCCAGATTCCGGCAATGAGCAGTTCTTC.

This clone showed up just a few times. The rearrangement links TRBV19 to TRBJ1-1; D might be TRBD1 (5 bases). This CDR3 spans 13 amino acids. V gave up 6 bases and J gave up 2 bases, with 10 bases separating them. CDR1 and CDR2 from the germline V gene are LNHDA and SQIVND (reference sequence). The CDR3, as DNA: TGTGCCAGTAGCGGGCAGGGTAACACTGAAGCTTTCTTT. Translating gives CASSGQGNTEAFF.

The sample holds one count of this clone. J is TRBJ2-7 and V is TRBV3-1 (or the pseudogene TRBV3-2); D gene ambiguous. Germline CDR1 is LGHDT and CDR2 is YNNKEL (reference sequence). The CDR3 is 10 amino acids. CDR3 bases: TGTGCTCTCGGACCCTACGAGCAGTACTTC. Its translation: CALGPYEQYF.

There are a few counts of this clone. This sequence joins TRBV27 and TRBJ1-6; TRBD1 agrees at 9 bases. In germline, CDR1 is MNHEY, CDR2 SMNVEV (reference sequence). The CDR3 runs to 14 residues. After removal of 6 bases from V and 9 bases from J, the junction contained 6 bases not matched to a gene. In DNA, the CDR3 is TGTGCCAGCAGCCCGGACAGGGGAGCTTCACCCCTCCACTTT. This translates into CASSPDRGASPLHF.

V gene TRBV6-6 combines with J gene TRBJ1-2; unclear D gene. V was clipped by 6 bases and J by 1 base, with 12 bases between them. The germline CDR1 and CDR2 sequences are MNHNY and SVGAGI (reference sequence). The CDR3 covers 14 residues. CDR3 nucleotide sequence: TGTGCCAGCAGCACACAAGGAGTTAACTATGGCTACACCTTC. Its translation is CASSTQGVNYGYTF.

This clone ranks as medium-sized. The chain recombines TRBV3-1 (or the pseudogene TRBV3-2) with TRBJ2-7; 8 nucleotides align to TRBD1. With 4 bases clipped from V and 9 bases from J, the junction kept 11 bases outside the gene matches. Per germline, CDR1 LGHDT and CDR2 YNNKEL (reference sequence). The CDR3 covers 14 residues. CDR3 region: CASSLEQGARGQYF. CDR3 nucleotide sequence: TGTGCCAGCAGCCTAGAGCAGGGGGCGCGAGGGCAGTACTTC.

The chain has TRBV3-1 (or the pseudogene TRBV3-2) and TRBJ2-1; no reliable D call. Germline-derived CDR1 and CDR2 are LGHDT and YNNKEL (reference sequence). This CDR3 is 14 amino acids long. V dropped 6 bases and J dropped 5 bases, with 14 bases sitting between them. The CDR3 region has the DNA TGTGCCAGCAGGCGCTCAATCCTTCACAATGAGCAGTTCTTC. Its translation: CASRRSILHNEQFF.

This chain joins TRBV19 and TRBJ1-2; possibly TRBD1 for D (6 bases). CDR3 length equals 15 residues. Per the germline V gene, CDR1 is LNHDA and CDR2 is SQIVND (reference sequence). V lost 7 bases to trimming and J lost 2 bases, with 17 bases between them. Here the CDR3 reads CASTRGGGANYGYTF. The CDR3 bases are TGTGCCAGTACCCGAGGGGGGGGCGCGAACTATGGCTACACCTTC.

This clone was seen once. The gene calls are TRBV7-6 and TRBJ2-7; 13 bases line up with TRBD2. The germline V gene encodes CDR1 SGHVS and CDR2 FNYEAQ. The CDR3 is made up of 15 amino acids. The V and J ends lost 3 bases and 2 bases, in that order; junction bases with no gene match: 1. CDR3 in amino acids: CASSFGTSGTYEQYF. The CDR3 DNA is TGTGCCAGCAGCTTCGGGACTAGCGGGACCTACGAGCAGTACTTC.

This clone appeared a few times. The chain carries TRBV6-5 and TRBJ2-5, with 7 bases aligning to TRBD2. This CDR3 is 12 amino acids long. V gave up 0 bases and J gave up 13 bases; unmatched junction bases: 5. Germline-derived CDR1 and CDR2 are MNHEY and SVGAGI. CDR3 nucleotides: TGTGCCAGCAGTTACTCCGCGGGGGTCCCGTACTTC. This gives the protein CASSYSAGVPYF.

The chain carries TRBV2 and TRBJ1-1; no clear D gene. Per germline, CDR1 SNHLY and CDR2 FYNNEI. The CDR3 totals 12 residues. Trimming cost V 7 bases and J 2 bases, with 8 bases left between them. The CDR3 coding sequence is TGTGCCAGCAATTACGTAAACACTGAAGCTTTCTTT. Its translation: CASNYVNTEAFF. The whole variable domain, remainder taken from reference TRBV2 and TRBJ1-1, is EPEVTQTPSHQVTQMGQEVILRCVPISNHLYFYWYRQILGQKVEFLVSFYNNEISEKSEIFDDQFSVERPDGSNFTLKIRSTKLEDSAMYFCASNYVNTEAFFGQGTRLTVV.

This chain uses TRBV5-1 with TRBJ2-7; tentatively, D is TRBD1 (6 bases). Trimming left V 0 bases short and J 5 bases short, with 9 bases between. Germline values: CDR1 SGHRS, CDR2 YFSETQ. The CDR3 contains 13 residues. The CDR3 loop reads CASSLGDIDEQYF. DNA of the CDR3: TGCGCCAGCAGCTTGGGGGACATCGACGAGCAGTACTTC.

The chain uses TRBV10-3 and TRBJ1-3, with D tentatively TRBD1 (6 bases). Per the germline V gene, CDR1 is ENHRY and CDR2 is SYGVKD. V dropped 4 bases and J dropped 0 bases, with 13 bases sitting between them. CDR3 size: 16 residues. The CDR3 region is CAISAGEGFSGNTIYF. The CDR3 bases are TGTGCCATCAGTGCAGGGGAGGGGTTCTCTGGAAACACCATATATTTT.

V usage is TRBV6-1 and J usage is TRBJ2-7; possible D gene TRBD1, 5 bases. Germline values: CDR1 MNHNS, CDR2 SASEGT. V was trimmed by 3 bases and J by 2 bases, leaving 11 bases between them. This CDR3 comprises 14 residues. The CDR3 DNA sequence: TGTGCCAGCAGTGAGGGGCACACCGCCTACGAGCAGTACTTC. This sequence encodes CASSEGHTAYEQYF.

The V and J genes are TRBV29-1 and TRBJ2-5; TRBD1 matches at 7 bases. V dropped 7 bases and J dropped 5; count of bases not matched to a gene: 13. Germline V gene data show CDR1 as SQVTM and CDR2 as ANQGSEA. The CDR3 length is 14 residues. The CDR3 loop reads CSADGSTGTETQYF. The CDR3 region has the DNA TGCAGCGCGGACGGTTCGACAGGGACGGAGACCCAGTACTTC.

In the case of this clone: Different DNA sequences within this sample yield the same CDR3. CDR3 residues: CASRVQGSGEKLFF. The DNA for the CDR3 is TGTGCCAGCAGGGTACAGGGTTCCGGTGAAAAACTGTTTTTT. The V call is TRBV2, the J call TRBJ1-4; perhaps TRBD1 as D (6 bases). Trimming removed 6 bases from V and 7 bases from J, with 15 bases in between. The CDR3 totals 14 residues. Germline lookup yields CDR1 SNHLY and CDR2 FYNNEI.

The V gene is TRBV27, the J gene TRBJ1-5; 8 bases match TRBD1. Germline V gives CDR1 MNHEY, CDR2 SMNVEV (reference sequence). CDR3 size: 16 residues. J was trimmed by 2 bases and V by 3 bases; bases with no gene match: 6. In DNA, the CDR3 is TGTGCCAGCAGTTTGGGGCAGGGGGCCGGCAATCAGCCCCAGCATTTT. As protein: CASSLGQGAGNQPQHF.

This chain uses TRBV6-5 with TRBJ2-6, with 8 bases matching TRBD2. The CDR3 consists of 15 residues. Germline loops: CDR1 MNHEY, CDR2 SVGAGI. Trimming took 6 bases from V and 4 from J; bases not matched to a gene: 5. The CDR3 spells CASRSGGTGANVLTF. DNA for the CDR3: TGTGCCAGCAGGTCGGGAGGGACCGGGGCCAACGTCCTGACTTTC.

This clone was seen only a few times. This chain joins TRBV29-1 and TRBJ2-2, with a weak D call TRBD1 (5 bases). Trimming pared 3 bases from V and 3 bases from J, leaving 14 bases between. This CDR3 has 15 residues. Germline CDR1 SQVTM, CDR2 ANQGSEA. Here the CDR3 reads CSVDLPDSYTGELFF. The CDR3, as DNA: TGCAGCGTTGATCTCCCCGACAGCTACACCGGGGAGCTGTTTTTT.